This passage covers 26 T cell receptor beta chains from one sample sequenced in a study of blood T cell repertoires in COVID-19. The repertoire was sequenced with immunoSEQ multiplex PCR; TCRdb's copy has only in-frame clones and lacks some. The table shows almost 250,000 clones, with around nine tenths occurring only once. What was sequenced was PBMCs or T cells enriched from blood (not recorded which). The receptors were gathered from a woman aged 45-65 years who had recovered from COVID-19.

This sequence joins TRBV5-1 and TRBJ2-7; 8 bases match TRBD2. This CDR3 contains 15 residues. Germline trimming cut 0 bases from V and 2 bases from J; bases unmatched to any gene: 4. Germline V gene lookup returns CDR1 SGHRS and CDR2 YFSETQ. This chain's CDR3 is CASSLATSETYEQYF. The DNA for the CDR3 is TGCGCCAGCAGCTTGGCGACTAGCGAAACCTACGAGCAGTACTTC. Full variable domain (rest looked up from reference TRBV5-1 and TRBJ2-7): KAGVTQTPRYLIKTRGQQVTLSCSPISGHRSVSWYQQTPGQGLQFLFEYFSETQRNKGNFPGRFSGRQFSNSRSEMNVSTLELGDSALYLCASSLATSETYEQYFGPGTRLTVT.

The chain links TRBV19 to TRBJ2-6, with a tentative D call TRBD1 (6 bases). V gave up 4 bases and J gave up 2 bases, with 12 bases separating them. The CDR3 sequence is 16 residues long. Germline V lookup: CDR1 LNHDA, CDR2 SQIVND (reference sequence). In DNA, the CDR3 is TGTGCCAGTAGTAACTACCGGGACACTGGGGCCAACGTCCTGACTTTC. Its translation is CASSNYRDTGANVLTF. Based on the CDR3 plus reference TRBV19 and TRBJ2-6, the full variable domain is DGGITQSPKYLFRKEGQNVTLSCEQNLNHDAMYWYRQDPGQGLRLIYYSQIVNDFQKGDIAEGYSVSREKKESFPLTVTSAQKNPTAFYLCASSNYRDTGANVLTFGAGSRLTVL.

The CDR3 is CASGWGLAGLHEQFF. Here the CDR3 DNA reads TGTGCTAGTGGTTGGGGACTAGCGGGGCTGCATGAGCAGTTCTTC. The chain is built from TRBV12-5 and TRBJ2-1, with 13 positions matching TRBD2. The CDR3 spans 15 residues. V shed 4 bases, J shed 8 bases, and the junction held 5 bases outside the gene matches. Germline CDR1 is LGHNT and CDR2 is FRNRAP.

The genes are TRBV11-2 and TRBJ2-7, with a weak D call TRBD2 (5 bases). Germline lookup yields CDR1 SGHAT and CDR2 FQNNGV. V was trimmed by 2 bases and J by 3 bases, leaving 14 bases between them. This CDR3 is 15 amino acids long. The CDR3 nucleotides are TGTGCCAGCAGCTTAAGTCTAAGCGGTGTCTACGAGCAGTACTTC. Translated, it gives CASSLSLSGVYEQYF. The variable domain in full, completed from reference TRBV11-2 and TRBJ2-7, reads EAGVAQSPRYKIIEKRQSVAFWCNPISGHATLYWYQQILGQGPKLLIQFQNNGVVDDSQLPKDRFSAERLKGVDSTLKIQPAKLEDSAVYLCASSLSLSGVYEQYFGPGTRLTVT.

The table lists this clone with a count of one. The V call is TRBV7-9, the J call TRBJ1-5, with D hard to call. The CDR3 runs 16 residues. The V and J ends lost 0 bases and 4 bases respectively, with 13 bases between them. Germline V CDR1 and CDR2: SEHNR, FQNEAQ (reference sequence). CDR3 amino acids: CASSLAGTAKNQPQHF. In DNA form, the CDR3 reads TGTGCCAGCAGCTTAGCGGGCACCGCTAAGAATCAGCCCCAGCATTTT.

In this sample, this clone turned up once. The junction and the germline gene differ at one end; a read error may be behind it. The rearrangement joins TRBV7-7 to TRBJ2-1, with 8 bases aligning to TRBD2. Germline CDR1 is SSHAT and CDR2 is FNYEAQ (reference sequence). The CDR3 has 13 residues. CDR3 region: CASSPAGTSNRFF. CDR3 DNA sequence: TGTGCTAGCAGCCCCGCCGGGACTAGTAATCGGTTCTTC.

V and J are TRBV19 and TRBJ1-1; TRBD1 matches 7 bases. The germline CDR1 and CDR2 sequences are LNHDA and SQIVND (reference sequence). The CDR3 totals 14 residues. The J segment lost 3 bases and the V segment lost 3 bases, leaving 4 bases of the junction unmatched. The CDR3 spells CASSIRGPYTEAFF. The CDR3 DNA reads TGTGCCAGTAGTATTAGGGGGCCTTACACTGAAGCTTTCTTT. Based on the CDR3 plus reference TRBV19 and TRBJ1-1, the full variable domain is DGGITQSPKYLFRKEGQNVTLSCEQNLNHDAMYWYRQDPGQGLRLIYYSQIVNDFQKGDIAEGYSVSREKKESFPLTVTSAQKNPTAFYLCASSIRGPYTEAFFGQGTRLTVV.

There are a few counts of this clone. The chain joins TRBV19 to TRBJ1-2; D is possibly TRBD1 (6 bases). The germline CDR1 and CDR2 sequences are LNHDA and SQIVND (reference sequence). The CDR3 is made up of 13 amino acids. The V end was cut by 6 bases, the J end by 3 bases, with 11 bases between. Here the CDR3 reads CASSDRPDYGYTF. In DNA, the CDR3 is TGTGCCAGTAGCGACAGGCCCGACTATGGCTACACCTTC. The full variable domain, in which reference TRBV19 and TRBJ1-2 provide the parts outside the CDR3, is DGGITQSPKYLFRKEGQNVTLSCEQNLNHDAMYWYRQDPGQGLRLIYYSQIVNDFQKGDIAEGYSVSREKKESFPLTVTSAQKNPTAFYLCASSDRPDYGYTFGSGTRLTVV.

The chain links TRBV5-1 to TRBJ1-2; D not certain. Germline CDR1 reads SGHRS; CDR2 reads YFSETQ. The CDR3 is 16 residues long. The germline V and J ends were trimmed by 0 bases and 4 bases, with 16 bases remaining between them. Here the CDR3 DNA reads TGCGCCAGCAGCTTGGACGCGGGCTCCTGGGGCTATGGCTACACCTTC. Protein product: CASSLDAGSWGYGYTF.

The rearrangement uses TRBV15 and TRBJ1-5; D is possibly TRBD1 (5 bases). Germline-derived CDR1 and CDR2 are LNHNV and YYDKDF (reference sequence). The ends were cut back, 1 base at V and 4 bases at J, with 14 bases in the middle. CDR3 length equals 16 residues. CDR3 amino acids: CATSRGVGEGNQPQHF. The CDR3 DNA reads TGTGCCACCAGCAGAGGTGTAGGGGAGGGAAATCAGCCCCAGCATTTT.

The rearrangement joins TRBV5-1 to TRBJ2-3; D is possibly TRBD1 (5 bases). The CDR3 is 18 residues long. CDR1 is SGHRS and CDR2 is YFSETQ in the germline V gene. The ends were cut back, 0 bases at V and 8 bases at J, with 25 bases in the middle. CDR3 sequence reads: CASSLAGAALYTQATQYF. CDR3 bases: TGCGCCAGCAGCTTGGCCGGCGCGGCCCTTTACACACAGGCTACGCAGTATTTT.

The chain combines TRBV28 with TRBJ1-5; D possibly corresponds to TRBD1 (6 bases). V lost 2 bases and J lost 2, with 13 bases in between. The CDR3 is 16 amino acids. Germline-derived CDR1 and CDR2 are MDHEN and SYDVKM. CDR3 protein: CASSLGTTLGNQPQHF. In DNA form, the CDR3 reads TGTGCCAGCAGTTTAGGGACAACACTGGGCAATCAGCCCCAGCATTTT.

This clone was counted a single time. The chain recombines TRBV18 with TRBJ2-7, with 9 bases aligning to TRBD1. This CDR3 is built from 14 residues. V lost 3 bases to trimming and J lost 3 bases; unmatched junction nucleotides: 3. Germline CDR1 is KGHSH and CDR2 is LQKENI. CDR3 protein: CASSPGQGNYEQYF. CDR3 nucleotides: TGTGCCAGCTCACCGGGACAGGGTAACTACGAGCAGTACTTC.

This clone was counted a few times. The V gene is TRBV28, the J gene TRBJ1-2; a weak D match, TRBD1 (6 bases). V lost 7 bases and J 8 bases, leaving 14 bases between the germline ends. CDR1 and CDR2 from the germline V gene are MDHEN and SYDVKM. The CDR3 has 12 amino acids. In nucleotides, the CDR3 is TGTGCCAGCACCGAACAGGGAAAGGGCTACACCTTC. It codes for CASTEQGKGYTF.

The chain joins TRBV5-6 to TRBJ2-7; D remains ambiguous. Germline loops: CDR1 SGHDT, CDR2 YYEEEE. V lost 1 base to trimming and J lost 7 bases, with 18 bases between them. The CDR3 contains 15 residues. The CDR3 DNA follows: TGTGCCAGCAGCTTGCGGAGAGTTCCCGCCCGGGAGCAGTACTTC. It encodes CASSLRRVPAREQYF.

The chain recombines TRBV10-3 with TRBJ2-3; possibly TRBD1 for D (5 bases). CDR3 length equals 15 residues. Trimming took 0 bases from V and 2 from J, leaving 9 bases between them. The V gene's germline CDR1 is ENHRY and CDR2 SYGVKD. The CDR3 region has the DNA TGTGCCATCAGTGAGTCTGACAGATACACAGATACGCAGTATTTT. Protein: CAISESDRYTDTQYF.

The chain recombines TRBV3-1 (or the pseudogene TRBV3-2) with TRBJ2-7, with D possibly TRBD2 on 5 matching bases. V was trimmed by 2 bases and J by 6 bases, leaving 11 bases between them. CDR3 length: 13 residues. Germline V gives CDR1 LGHDT, CDR2 YNNKEL (reference sequence). The DNA of the CDR3 is TGTGCCAGCAGCCAACAGGTGGGGAGCGAGCAGTACTTC. Protein: CASSQQVGSEQYF.

The genes are TRBV12-3 or TRBV12-4 and TRBJ1-1; no clear D gene. V was clipped by 6 bases and J by 6 bases, with 14 bases between them. This CDR3 has 13 residues. The CDR3 protein is CASSKSREAEAFF. Written as DNA, the CDR3 is TGTGCCAGCAGCAAAAGCCGGGAGGCTGAAGCTTTCTTT.

As concerns this clone: The identical CDR3 is also encoded by other nucleotide sequences in the sample. The genes are TRBV5-1 and TRBJ2-2; TRBD2 aligns across 12 bases. The CDR3 extends over 15 amino acids. The V gene's germline CDR1 is SGHRS and CDR2 YFSETQ. After removal of 4 bases from V and 4 bases from J, the junction contained 2 bases not matched to a gene. The CDR3: CASSLGLAGTGELFF. Here the CDR3 DNA reads TGCGCCAGCAGCCTGGGACTAGCGGGCACCGGGGAGCTGTTTTTT.

The gene calls are TRBV27 and TRBJ2-5; D perhaps matches TRBD2 (6 bases). Between the trimmed V and J ends, which lost 5 bases and 2 bases, there was a span of 12 bases. The CDR3 covers 14 residues. From germline, CDR1 is MNHEY and CDR2 SMNVEV (reference sequence). CDR3 sequence: CASSALGSQETQYF. CDR3 coding DNA: TGTGCCAGCAGTGCCCTCGGGAGTCAAGAGACCCAGTACTTC.

This chain uses TRBV7-2 with TRBJ2-7, with TRBD2 identical over 10 bases. The CDR3 loop spans 14 amino acids. V was pared by 3 bases and J by 3 bases, with 2 bases of the junction left unmatched. Germline V gene data show CDR1 as SGHTA and CDR2 as FQGNSA. CDR3 sequence reads: CASSFRTSGYEQYF. In DNA, the CDR3 is TGTGCCAGCAGCTTCCGGACTAGCGGCTACGAGCAGTACTTC. Supplemented by reference TRBV7-2 and TRBJ2-7, the full variable domain reads GAGVSQSPSNKVTEKGKDVELRCDPISGHTALYWYRQSLGQGLEFLIYFQGNSAPDKSGLPSDRFSAERTGGSVSTLTIQRTQQEDSAVYLCASSFRTSGYEQYFGPGTRLTVT.

The chain has TRBV29-1 and TRBJ2-7; no clear D gene. V shed 5 bases and J shed 2 bases, with 10 bases lying between them. There are 12 residues in the CDR3. The germline CDR1 and CDR2 sequences are SQVTM and ANQGSEA. CDR3 loop: CSVLGEPYEQYF. The CDR3 bases are TGCAGCGTTTTGGGCGAGCCCTACGAGCAGTACTTC.

V usage is TRBV28 and J usage is TRBJ2-7, with 7 bases matching TRBD1. Germline V gene lookup returns CDR1 MDHEN and CDR2 SYDVKM. CDR3 length equals 14 residues. V lost 9 bases to trimming and J lost 0 bases; unmatched junction nucleotides: 8. The CDR3 loop reads CASRTRGISYEQYF. CDR3 nucleotides: TGTGCCAGTAGAACCAGGGGGATCTCCTACGAGCAGTACTTC.

This clone has only one observation. The chain carries TRBV30 and TRBJ1-1; maybe TRBD1 (5 bases). The CDR3 runs to 13 residues. Germline loops: CDR1 GTSNPN, CDR2 SVGIG (reference sequence). With 0 bases removed from V and 6 bases from J, the gap between germline ends came to 11 bases. The CDR3 nucleotides are TGTGCCTGGAGTGTTTGGCAGGGCGCTGAAGCTTTCTTT. Translated: CAWSVWQGAEAFF.

The V and J genes are TRBV12-5 and TRBJ2-3; TRBD2 matches 8 bases. V lost 3 bases, J lost 8 bases, and 4 bases stayed unmatched. CDR1 and CDR2 (germline): LGHNT, FRNRAP. The CDR3 sequence is 13 residues long. The CDR3, as DNA: TGTGCTAGTGGTTTCCTTAGCGGGACTACGCAGTATTTT. Translating it yields CASGFLSGTTQYF.

V gene TRBV7-9 combines with J gene TRBJ2-2; the D gene is possibly TRBD2 (6 bases). This CDR3 spans 17 amino acids. Germline CDR1 and CDR2: SEHNR and FQNEAQ (reference sequence). Trimming took 5 bases from V and 4 from J, leaving 20 bases between them. CDR3 sequence reads: CASSPITPGLGTGELFF. CDR3 DNA sequence: TGTGCCAGCAGCCCCATTACTCCGGGACTGGGCACCGGGGAGCTGTTTTTT.